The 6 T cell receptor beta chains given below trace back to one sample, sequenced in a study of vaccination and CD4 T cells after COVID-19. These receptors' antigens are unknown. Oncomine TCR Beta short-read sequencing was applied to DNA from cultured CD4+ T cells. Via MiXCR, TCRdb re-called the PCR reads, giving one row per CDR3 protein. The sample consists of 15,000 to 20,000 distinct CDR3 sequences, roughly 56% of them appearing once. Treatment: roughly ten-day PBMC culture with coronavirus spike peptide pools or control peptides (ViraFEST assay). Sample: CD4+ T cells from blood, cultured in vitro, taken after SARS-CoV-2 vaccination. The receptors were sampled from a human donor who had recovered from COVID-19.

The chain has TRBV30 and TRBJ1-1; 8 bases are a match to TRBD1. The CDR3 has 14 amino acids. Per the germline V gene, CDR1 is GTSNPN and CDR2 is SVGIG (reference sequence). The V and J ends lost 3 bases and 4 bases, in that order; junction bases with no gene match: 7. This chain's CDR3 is CAWRLQGATTEAFF. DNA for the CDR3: TGTGCCTGGAGACTTCAGGGGGCTACCACTGAAGCTTTCTTT.

The CDR3 region has the DNA TGTGCCAGTAGTATAGCAGTATCCGATACGCAGTATTTT. This translates into CASSIAVSDTQYF. This rearrangement joins TRBV19 to TRBJ2-3; D remains unclear. CDR1 LNHDA and CDR2 SQIVND come from the germline V gene (reference sequence). The CDR3 spans 13 residues. V shed 1 base and J shed 6 bases, with 8 bases lying between them.

The CDR3 DNA follows: TGCGCCAGCAGCCAAGAAACCGGGACCCTGAACACCGGGGAGCTGTTTTTT. It encodes CASSQETGTLNTGELFF. The V and J genes are TRBV4-3 and TRBJ2-2, with D perhaps being TRBD1 or TRBD2 (5 bases each). In germline, CDR1 is LGHNA, CDR2 YSLEER. This CDR3 region has 17 residues. Trimming cost V 0 bases and J 1 base, with 12 bases left between them.

CDR3 residues: CAWGPRSNYGYTF. The CDR3 bases are TGTGCCTGGGGTCCTCGGTCTAACTATGGCTACACCTTC. This chain connects TRBV30 to TRBJ1-2; D remains unclear. Trimming pared 5 bases from V and 0 bases from J, leaving 10 bases between. The CDR3 consists of 13 residues. The V gene's germline CDR1 is GTSNPN and CDR2 SVGIG (reference sequence).

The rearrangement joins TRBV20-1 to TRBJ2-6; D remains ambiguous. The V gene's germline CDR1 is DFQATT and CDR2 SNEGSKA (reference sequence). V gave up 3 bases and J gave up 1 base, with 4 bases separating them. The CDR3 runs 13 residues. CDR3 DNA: TGCAGTGCTAGCATATCTGGGGCCAACGTCCTGACTTTC. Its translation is CSASISGANVLTF.

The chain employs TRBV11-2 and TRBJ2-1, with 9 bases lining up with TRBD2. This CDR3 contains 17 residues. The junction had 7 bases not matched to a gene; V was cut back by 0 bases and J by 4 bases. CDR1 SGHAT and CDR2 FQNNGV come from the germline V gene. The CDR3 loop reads CASSLDSAGGRYNEQFF. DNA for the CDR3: TGTGCCAGCAGCTTAGATTCGGCGGGAGGGCGGTACAATGAGCAGTTCTTC.